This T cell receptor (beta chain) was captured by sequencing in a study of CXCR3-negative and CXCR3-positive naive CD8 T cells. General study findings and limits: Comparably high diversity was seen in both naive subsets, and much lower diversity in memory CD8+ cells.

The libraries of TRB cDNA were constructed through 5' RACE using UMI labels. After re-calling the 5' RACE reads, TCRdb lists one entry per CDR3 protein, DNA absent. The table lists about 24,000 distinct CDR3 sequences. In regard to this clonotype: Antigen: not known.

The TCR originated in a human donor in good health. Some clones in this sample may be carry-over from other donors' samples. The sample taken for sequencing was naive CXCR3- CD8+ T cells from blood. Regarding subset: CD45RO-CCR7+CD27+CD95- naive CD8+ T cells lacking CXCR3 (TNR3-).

The CDR3 loop reads CASSPWPFEQYF. The V gene is TRBV6-2 or TRBV6-3, the J gene TRBJ2-7; there is no DNA to check the TCRdb D call of TRBD1. The germline CDR1 and CDR2 sequences are MNHEY and SVGEGT. This CDR3 has 12 amino acids.